The T cell receptor beta chain described here comes from a study of T-cell reconstitution after alpha-beta-depleted transplantation in children. A single count supports this clonotype. Its specificity is unknown. At one end the junction does not follow the germline gene, possibly because of a read error. CDR3 length: 11 amino acids. Per germline, CDR1 SGHTA and CDR2 FQGNSA. Researchers prepared the TCRbeta library using unique molecular identifiers, the study reports. Each CDR3 protein is one row after TCRdb ran MiXCR on the PCR reads. The sample contains about 440,000 distinct CDR3 sequences, roughly two fifths of which appear only once. Study-wide findings and caveats: In some patients, recipient T cells and intrathymic progenitors surviving conditioning explained high day-60 diversity.

The chain carries TRBV7-2 and TRBJ2-5, with D hard to call. The clonotype comes from a girl aged 2 to 10 with aplastic anemia, due to receive a stem cell transplant. Sequenced material: PBMCs, taken before TCRalphabeta/CD19-depleted stem cell transplant. This CDR3 reads CASSLGGVPHF. CDR3 in DNA: TGTGCCAGCAGCTTAGGTGGGGTCCCCCACTTC.